This TCR beta chain was identified in a study of cytomegalovirus exposure and HLA in healthy donors. V lost 3 bases and J lost 5; bases outside the gene matches: 1. This CDR3 spans 13 amino acids. The germline V gene encodes CDR1 SGHTS and CDR2 YDEGEE. The primer mix had 60 Vbeta and 13 Jbeta primers. Generated by immunoSEQ multiplex PCR, the TCRdb table keeps only in-frame clones and is missing some. Here the sample spans some 150,000 clones, 70% to 85% being singletons. Findings of the study overall: Presence/absence analyses supposed approximately even sequencing depth among donors. One cluster of highly shared sequence variants probably arose as a sequencing artifact.

In the case of this clone: What it binds is unknown.

This receptor was taken from a man in his forties in good health and CMV-seropositive. The chain joins TRBV5-8 to TRBJ1-5; 8 bases are a match to TRBD1. Specimen: PBMCs. CDR3 loop: CASSSDRDQPQHF. DNA for the CDR3: TGTGCCAGCAGCTCGGACAGGGATCAGCCCCAGCATTTT.